Presented here are 27 T cell receptor beta chains from one specimen sequenced in a study of blood T cells in healthy people across ages. Using a J-beta primer mix together with a sample-barcoded 5' primer, a second PCR was run for about 7 to 12 cycles. A single record per CDR3 protein comes from TCRdb applying MiXCR to the 5' RACE reads. Of 890,000 or so distinct CDR3 sequences in the sample, roughly 60% were seen once. Sequencing was done on a sample of blood. Receptors were obtained from a young man in good health.

The CDR3 sequence is CASSQVGQGAFDTEAFF. CDR3 DNA: TGTGCCAGCAGCCAAGTGGGGCAGGGGGCTTTCGACACTGAAGCTTTCTTT. V and J are TRBV4-2 and TRBJ1-1; 8 bases map to TRBD1. The CDR3 covers 17 residues. The ends lost 1 base at V and 3 bases at J; junction bases unmatched: 10. In germline, CDR1 is LGHNA, CDR2 YNFKEQ.

V gene TRBV29-1 combines with J gene TRBJ1-2; possible D gene TRBD1, 5 bases. The CDR3 runs to 14 residues. The V gene's germline CDR1 is SQVTM and CDR2 ANQGSEA. V shed 5 bases and J shed 4 bases, with 17 bases lying between them. CDR3 DNA sequence: TGCAGCGTTTCCTTTCCCGGGGCAGTCTATGGCTACACCTTC. Amino acid sequence: CSVSFPGAVYGYTF.

The chain is built from TRBV5-6 and TRBJ2-1; the D is unclear. Between the trimmed V and J ends, which lost 7 bases and 8 bases, there was a span of 10 bases. Germline V lookup: CDR1 SGHDT, CDR2 YYEEEE. The CDR3 has 11 amino acids. The CDR3 spells CASVYKDEQFF. The CDR3 bases are TGTGCCAGCGTGTATAAGGATGAGCAGTTCTTC.

This chain uses TRBV4-2 with TRBJ2-1, with 8 nucleotides matching TRBD2. CDR1 and CDR2 (germline): LGHNA, YNFKEQ. The V segment lost 0 bases and the J segment 7 bases; nucleotides outside the gene matches: 5. There are 15 residues in the CDR3. CDR3 nucleotides: TGTGCCAGCAGCCAAGATCGGGGGGGCTGGAATGAGCAGTTCTTC. This sequence encodes CASSQDRGGWNEQFF.

This clonotype was picked up one time. The gene calls are TRBV18 and TRBJ1-1; no clear D. The CDR3 length is 13 residues. The germline V gene has CDR1 KGHSH and CDR2 LQKENI. V was pared by 6 bases and J by 1 base, with 9 bases between. The CDR3 loop is CASSTTENTEAFF. CDR3 in DNA: TGTGCCAGCTCGACTACAGAGAACACTGAAGCTTTCTTT.

The chain's CDR3 is CASSSEPGYNQPQHF. The CDR3 DNA is TGCGCCAGCAGCTCCGAACCTGGGTACAATCAGCCCCAGCATTTT. V usage is TRBV4-3 and J usage is TRBJ1-5; D gene uncertain. The CDR3 has 15 residues. The V gene lost 5 bases and the J gene lost 3 bases, with 14 bases spanning the gap. CDR1 is LGHNA and CDR2 is YSLEER in the germline V gene.

This clonotype was seen more than once but under ten times. J is TRBJ2-7 and V is TRBV20-1; possible D gene TRBD2, 6 bases. Trimming took 3 bases from V and 1 from J, leaving 7 bases between them. Germline-derived CDR1 and CDR2 are DFQATT and SNEGSKA (reference sequence). The CDR3 length is 12 residues. CDR3 in DNA: TGCAGTGCTAGGGGGGGTTCCTACGAGCAGTACTTC. Amino acids: CSARGGSYEQYF.

The chain joins TRBV27 to TRBJ2-3; 7 positions match TRBD1. The CDR3 sequence is 16 residues long. Germline values: CDR1 MNHEY, CDR2 SMNVEV (reference sequence). Trimming removed 4 bases from V and 4 bases from J; junction bases left unmatched: 11. The CDR3 sequence is CASSSFDKTGADTQYF. The CDR3 region has the DNA TGTGCCAGCAGTTCCTTCGACAAAACAGGGGCAGATACGCAGTATTTT.

This chain joins TRBV5-5 and TRBJ2-3; D unclear. The CDR3 has 14 residues. V gave up 4 bases and J gave up 0 bases, with 9 bases separating them. Per germline, CDR1 SGHKS and CDR2 YYEKEE (reference sequence). Written as DNA, the CDR3 is TGTGCCAGCAGCAGACCTGGCAGCACAGATACGCAGTATTTT. Translation: CASSRPGSTDTQYF.

As concerns this clonotype: One end of the junction fails to match germline, which may point to a read error. This sequence joins TRBV7-2 and TRBJ1-5, with D unresolved. The germline CDR1 and CDR2 sequences are SGHTA and FQGNSA. The CDR3 is 16 residues long. CDR3 residues: CTSSLIGRPNNQLQHF. The CDR3 region has the DNA TGTACCAGCAGCTTAATTGGTAGGCCTAACAATCAGCTCCAGCATTTT.

The chain combines TRBV6-2 or TRBV6-3 with TRBJ2-4, with D unresolved. Judging by the DNA end, TRBJ2-7 fits better; the J call may be wrong. In germline, CDR1 is MNHEY, CDR2 SVGEGT. The CDR3 runs to 12 residues. In nucleotides, the CDR3 is TGTGCCAACACTATGGGATTCGACGAGCAGTACTTC. The encoded protein is CANTMGFDEQYF.

The DNA of the CDR3 is TGTGCCAGCAGCTTAGGGCCAGGGGAAGATACGGCGTATGGCTACACCTTC. Its translation: CASSLGPGEDTAYGYTF. The rearrangement uses TRBV7-2 and TRBJ1-2; D possibly corresponds to TRBD1 (6 bases). Trimming cost V 1 base and J 5 bases, with 20 bases left between them. The germline gives CDR1 SGHTA, CDR2 FQGNSA. The CDR3 sequence is 17 residues long. Combining the CDR3 with reference TRBV7-2 and TRBJ1-2 gives the whole variable domain GAGVSQSPSNKVTEKGKDVELRCDPISGHTALYWYRQSLGQGLEFLIYFQGNSAPDKSGLPSDRFSAERTGGSVSTLTIQRTQQEDSAVYLCASSLGPGEDTAYGYTFGSGTRLTVV.

In this sample, this clonotype turned up once. The chain carries TRBV29-1 and TRBJ2-1; D is uncertain. Germline CDR1 SQVTM, CDR2 ANQGSEA. This CDR3 is 13 amino acids long. V dropped 1 base and J dropped 3 bases, with 7 bases sitting between them. CDR3 coding DNA: TGCAGCGTTGAAGGCCAGAACTACAATGAGCAGTTCTTC. Amino acid sequence: CSVEGQNYNEQFF.

This chain uses TRBV5-1 with TRBJ2-1; perhaps TRBD1 as D (5 bases). V lost 3 bases and J lost 4, with 14 bases in between. Germline loops: CDR1 SGHRS, CDR2 YFSETQ. CDR3 length equals 15 residues. The CDR3 sequence: CASSSRTPEYNEQFF. For the CDR3, the DNA is TGCGCCAGCAGCTCGAGGACACCGGAATACAATGAGCAGTTCTTC.

V usage is TRBV9 and J usage is TRBJ1-2; 9 bases fit TRBD1. The CDR3 consists of 16 residues. CDR1 and CDR2 (germline): SGDLS, YYNGEE. V trimming: 3 bases; J trimming: 2 bases; junction bases outside the gene matches: 8. The CDR3, as DNA: TGTGCCAGCAGCGGCCGGGACAGGGACTTAAACTATGGCTACACCTTC. This encodes CASSGRDRDLNYGYTF.

This chain uses TRBV27 with TRBJ2-7; possible D gene TRBD1, 6 bases. The V end was cut by 2 bases, the J end by 0 bases, with 11 bases between. Per the germline V gene, CDR1 is MNHEY and CDR2 is SMNVEV (reference sequence). The CDR3 loop spans 15 amino acids. The CDR3 region has the DNA TGTGCCAGCAGTTTACAGGGGCGAATCTCCTACGAGCAGTACTTC. Encoded protein: CASSLQGRISYEQYF.

V usage is TRBV4-2 and J usage is TRBJ2-6; D gene uncertain. CDR1 and CDR2 from the germline V gene are LGHNA and YNFKEQ. There are 14 residues in the CDR3. Trimming cost V 6 bases and J 6 bases, with 12 bases left between them. The CDR3 sequence: CASSTDHEANVLTF. The CDR3 region has the DNA TGTGCCAGCAGTACGGACCATGAGGCCAACGTCCTGACTTTC.

This clonotype was seen ten or more times. This sequence joins TRBV12-3 or TRBV12-4 and TRBJ2-3; the D is unclear. V lost 5 bases and J 0 bases, leaving 6 bases between the germline ends. This CDR3 spans 13 amino acids. CDR3 sequence: CASSPSSTDTQYF. CDR3 coding DNA: TGTGCCAGCAGTCCCAGTAGCACAGATACGCAGTATTTT.

The chain joins TRBV4-2 to TRBJ2-1, with TRBD2 identical over 9 bases. Germline CDR1 and CDR2: LGHNA and YNFKEQ. V dropped 4 bases and J dropped 1; count of bases not matched to a gene: 5. This CDR3 region has 16 residues. CDR3 nucleotide sequence: TGTGCCAGCAGCCTGTCTAGCGGGGATTCCTACAATGAGCAGTTCTTC. This encodes CASSLSSGDSYNEQFF.

The gene calls are TRBV3-1 and TRBJ1-6, with D unclear. Trimming cost V 4 bases and J 1 base, with 8 bases left between them. Germline CDR1 and CDR2: LGHDT and YNNKEL (reference sequence). CDR3 length: 15 residues. DNA of the CDR3: TGTGCCAGCAGCCCGATTGCGTCCTATAATTCACCCCTCCACTTT. Encoded protein: CASSPIASYNSPLHF.

The V call is TRBV7-2, the J call TRBJ1-6, with D possibly being TRBD1 (6 bases). Germline CDR1 and CDR2: SGHTA and FQGNSA. The CDR3 covers 15 residues. Trimming stripped 2 bases from V and 9 bases from J, with 14 bases between. CDR3 coding DNA: TGTGCCAGCAGCTTACCACCAGGGGACGGTTCACCCCTCCACTTT. It encodes CASSLPPGDGSPLHF.

The chain has TRBV20-1 and TRBJ2-5, with D possibly TRBD1 on 6 matching bases. The assigned J gene may be wrong: the sequence end matches TRBJ2-7 better. In germline, CDR1 is DFQATT, CDR2 SNEGSKA (reference sequence). This CDR3 comprises 13 residues. This CDR3 is CSAKGYTGIEQYF. The CDR3 DNA is TGCAGTGCTAAGGGCTATACAGGGATCGAGCAGTACTTC.

A single count supports this clonotype. V gene TRBV4-3 combines with J gene TRBJ1-6; D remains unclear. Trimming cost V 0 bases and J 10 bases, with 13 bases left between them. This CDR3 has 15 amino acids. Germline V gene lookup returns CDR1 LGHNA and CDR2 YSLEER. Written as DNA, the CDR3 is TGCGCCAGCAGCCAAGATACCCTCACGAGCTCACCCCTCCACTTT. Translated, it gives CASSQDTLTSSPLHF.

The chain uses TRBV5-1 and TRBJ2-1, with a tentative D call TRBD2 (5 bases). The CDR3 sequence is 13 residues long. From germline, CDR1 is SGHRS and CDR2 YFSETQ. V dropped 3 bases and J dropped 6 bases, with 10 bases sitting between them. The CDR3 reads CASSSVTTNEQFF. The CDR3 DNA reads as TGCGCCAGCAGCTCGGTGACTACCAATGAGCAGTTCTTC.

V usage is TRBV10-3 and J usage is TRBJ2-2; 9 bases fit TRBD2. The CDR3 covers 14 residues. Trimming removed 9 bases from V and 1 base from J; junction bases left unmatched: 3. Per germline, CDR1 ENHRY and CDR2 SYGVKD. The CDR3 nucleotides read TGTGCCATTCGACTAGCGGAGAACACCGGGGAGCTGTTTTTT. This encodes CAIRLAENTGELFF.

This clonotype was observed a few times. The V call is TRBV29-1, the J call TRBJ2-3; D uncertain. The CDR3 runs to 14 residues. V lost 5 bases and J 0 bases, leaving 12 bases between the germline ends. Germline V gives CDR1 SQVTM, CDR2 ANQGSEA. The chain's CDR3 is CSVRPLASTDTQYF. The CDR3 DNA is TGCAGCGTTAGACCCTTAGCCAGCACAGATACGCAGTATTTT.

The chain couples TRBV12-3 or TRBV12-4 to TRBJ2-6; D call uncertain. V was trimmed by 3 bases and J by 0 bases, leaving 6 bases between them. This CDR3 comprises 15 residues. Here the CDR3 DNA reads TGTGCCAGCAGTTTTGCAGACTCTGGGGCCAACGTCCTGACTTTC. Translated: CASSFADSGANVLTF.